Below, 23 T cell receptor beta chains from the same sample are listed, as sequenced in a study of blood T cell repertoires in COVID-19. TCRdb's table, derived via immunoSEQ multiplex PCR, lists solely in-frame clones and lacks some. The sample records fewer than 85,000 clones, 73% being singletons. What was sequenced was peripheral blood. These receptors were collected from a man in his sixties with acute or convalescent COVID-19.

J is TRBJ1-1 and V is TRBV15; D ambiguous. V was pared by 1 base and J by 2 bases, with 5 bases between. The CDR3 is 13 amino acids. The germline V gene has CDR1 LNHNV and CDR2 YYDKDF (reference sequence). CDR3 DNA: TGTGCCACCAGCAGAGCATCAAACACTGAAGCTTTCTTT. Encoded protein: CATSRASNTEAFF.

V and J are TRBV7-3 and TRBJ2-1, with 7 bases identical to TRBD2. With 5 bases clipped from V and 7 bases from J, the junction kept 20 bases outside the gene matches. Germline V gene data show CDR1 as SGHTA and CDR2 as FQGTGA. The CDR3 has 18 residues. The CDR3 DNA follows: TGTGCCAGCAGCCCCCCCGGCCGGGCTAGCGGACAACGGAATGAGCAGTTCTTC. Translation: CASSPPGRASGQRNEQFF.

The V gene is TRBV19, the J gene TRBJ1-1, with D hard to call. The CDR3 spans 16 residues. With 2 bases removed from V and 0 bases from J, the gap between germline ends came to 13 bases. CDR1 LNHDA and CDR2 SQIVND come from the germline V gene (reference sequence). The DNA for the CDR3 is TGTGCCAGTAGTATACCCCCATCCCAGGTGAACACTGAAGCTTTCTTT. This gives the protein CASSIPPSQVNTEAFF. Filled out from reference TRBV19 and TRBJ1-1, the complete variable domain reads DGGITQSPKYLFRKEGQNVTLSCEQNLNHDAMYWYRQDPGQGLRLIYYSQIVNDFQKGDIAEGYSVSREKKESFPLTVTSAQKNPTAFYLCASSIPPSQVNTEAFFGQGTRLTVV.

This chain's CDR3 is CASSEQGGANEKLFF. For the CDR3, the DNA is TGTGCCAGCAGCGAACAGGGGGGGGCTAATGAAAAACTGTTTTTT. The chain employs TRBV7-2 and TRBJ1-4; 8 positions agree with TRBD1. V dropped 5 bases and J dropped 3; count of bases not matched to a gene: 5. The length of the CDR3 is 15 residues. Germline V gene data show CDR1 as SGHTA and CDR2 as FQGNSA. The variable domain in full, completed from reference TRBV7-2 and TRBJ1-4, reads GAGVSQSPSNKVTEKGKDVELRCDPISGHTALYWYRQSLGQGLEFLIYFQGNSAPDKSGLPSDRFSAERTGGSVSTLTIQRTQQEDSAVYLCASSEQGGANEKLFFGSGTQLSVL.

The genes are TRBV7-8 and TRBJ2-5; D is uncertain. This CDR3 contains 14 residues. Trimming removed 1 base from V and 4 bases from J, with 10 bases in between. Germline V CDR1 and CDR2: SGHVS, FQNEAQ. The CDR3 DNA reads TGTGCCAGCAGCTTAGATATCACGGGAGAGACCCAGTACTTC. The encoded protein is CASSLDITGETQYF.

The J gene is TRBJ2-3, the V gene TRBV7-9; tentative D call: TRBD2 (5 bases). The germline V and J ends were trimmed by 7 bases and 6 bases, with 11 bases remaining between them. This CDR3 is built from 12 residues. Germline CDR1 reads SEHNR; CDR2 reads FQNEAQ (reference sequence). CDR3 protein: CASTRGEDTQYF. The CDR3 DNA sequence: TGTGCCAGCACCCGGGGTGAGGATACGCAGTATTTT. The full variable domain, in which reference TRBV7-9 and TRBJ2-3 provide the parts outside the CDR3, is DTGVSQNPRHKITKRGQNVTFRCDPISEHNRLYWYRQTLGQGPEFLTYFQNEAQLEKSRLLSDRFSAERPKGSFSTLEIQRTEQGDSAMYLCASTRGEDTQYFGPGTRLTVL.

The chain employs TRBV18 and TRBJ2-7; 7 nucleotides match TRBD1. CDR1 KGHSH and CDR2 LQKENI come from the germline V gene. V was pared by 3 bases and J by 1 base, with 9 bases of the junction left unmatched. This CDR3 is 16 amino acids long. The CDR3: CASSPGIWDSSYEQYF. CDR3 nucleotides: TGTGCCAGCTCACCCGGGATCTGGGACAGTTCCTACGAGCAGTACTTC.

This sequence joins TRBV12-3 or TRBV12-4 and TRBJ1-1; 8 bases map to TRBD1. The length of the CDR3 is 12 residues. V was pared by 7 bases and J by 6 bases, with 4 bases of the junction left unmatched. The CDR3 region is CASTTTGAEAFF. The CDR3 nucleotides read TGTGCCAGCACCACGACAGGGGCTGAAGCTTTCTTT.

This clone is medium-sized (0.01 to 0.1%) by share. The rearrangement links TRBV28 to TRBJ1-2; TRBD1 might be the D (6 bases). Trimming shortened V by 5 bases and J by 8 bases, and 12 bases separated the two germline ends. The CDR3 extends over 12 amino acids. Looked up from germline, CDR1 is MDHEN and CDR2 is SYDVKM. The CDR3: CASSTPGGGYTF. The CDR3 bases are TGTGCCAGCAGTACCCCTGGGGGCGGCTACACCTTC.

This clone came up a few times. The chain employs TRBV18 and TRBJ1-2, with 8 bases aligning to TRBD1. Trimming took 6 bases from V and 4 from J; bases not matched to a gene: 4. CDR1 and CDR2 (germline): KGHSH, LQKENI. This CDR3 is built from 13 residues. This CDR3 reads CASSLGQGYGYTF. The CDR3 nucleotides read TGTGCCAGCTCCCTCGGACAGGGCTATGGCTACACCTTC.

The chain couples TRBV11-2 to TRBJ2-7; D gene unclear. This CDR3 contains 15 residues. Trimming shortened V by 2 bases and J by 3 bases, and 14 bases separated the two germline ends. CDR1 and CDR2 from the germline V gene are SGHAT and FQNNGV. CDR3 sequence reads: CASSLSLLESYEQYF. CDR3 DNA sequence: TGTGCCAGCAGCTTATCCCTCTTAGAAAGCTACGAGCAGTACTTC.

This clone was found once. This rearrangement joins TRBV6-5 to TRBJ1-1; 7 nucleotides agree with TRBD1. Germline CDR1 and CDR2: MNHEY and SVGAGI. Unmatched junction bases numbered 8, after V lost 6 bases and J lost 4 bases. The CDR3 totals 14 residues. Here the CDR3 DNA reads TGTGCCAGCAGGGGGTCGACAGGGACCACTGAAGCTTTCTTT. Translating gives CASRGSTGTTEAFF.

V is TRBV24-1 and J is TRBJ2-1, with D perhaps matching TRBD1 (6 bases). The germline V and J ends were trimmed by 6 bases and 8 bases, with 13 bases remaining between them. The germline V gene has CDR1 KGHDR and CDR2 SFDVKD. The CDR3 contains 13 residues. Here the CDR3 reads CATSLPRGYEQFF. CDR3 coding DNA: TGTGCCACCAGTCTCCCTAGGGGGTATGAGCAGTTCTTC.

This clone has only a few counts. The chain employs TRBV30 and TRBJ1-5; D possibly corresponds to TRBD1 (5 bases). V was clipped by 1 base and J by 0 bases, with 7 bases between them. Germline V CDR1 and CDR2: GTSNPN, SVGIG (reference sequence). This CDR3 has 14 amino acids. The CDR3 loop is CAWSGQFSNQPQHF. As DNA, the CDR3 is TGTGCCTGGAGTGGACAGTTTAGCAATCAGCCCCAGCATTTT.

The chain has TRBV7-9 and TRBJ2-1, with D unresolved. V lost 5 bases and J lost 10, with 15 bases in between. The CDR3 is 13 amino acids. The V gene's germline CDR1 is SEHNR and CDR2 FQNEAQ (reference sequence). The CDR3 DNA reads TGTGCCAGCAGCGAGAGCGACCTTAGCGAGCAGTTCTTC. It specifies CASSESDLSEQFF.

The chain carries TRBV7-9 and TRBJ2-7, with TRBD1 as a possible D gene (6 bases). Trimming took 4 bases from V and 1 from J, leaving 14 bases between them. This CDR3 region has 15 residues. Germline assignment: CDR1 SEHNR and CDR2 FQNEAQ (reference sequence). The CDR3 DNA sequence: TGTGCCAGCAGCTCCCCCTGGACAGAGTCCTACGAGCAGTACTTC. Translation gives CASSSPWTESYEQYF.

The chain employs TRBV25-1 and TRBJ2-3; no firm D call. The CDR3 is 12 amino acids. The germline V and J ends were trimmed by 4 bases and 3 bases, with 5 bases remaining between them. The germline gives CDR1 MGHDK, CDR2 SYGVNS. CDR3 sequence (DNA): TGTGCCAGCAGTGTACAGACAGATACGCAGTATTTT. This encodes CASSVQTDTQYF.

The CDR3 loop reads CASSLVKGAYEQYV. CDR3 sequence (DNA): TGTGCCAGCAGCTTAGTCAAGGGGGCCTACGAGCAGTACGTC. The J gene is TRBJ2-7, the V gene TRBV11-3; perhaps TRBD1 as D (6 bases). The CDR3 has 14 amino acids. The germline V gene has CDR1 SGHNT and CDR2 YENEEA. V dropped 1 base and J dropped 2 bases, with 9 bases sitting between them.

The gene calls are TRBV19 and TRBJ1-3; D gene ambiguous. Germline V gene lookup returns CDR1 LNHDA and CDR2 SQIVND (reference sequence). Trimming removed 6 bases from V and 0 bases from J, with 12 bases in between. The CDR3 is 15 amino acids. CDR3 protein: CASSLQEGSGNTIYF. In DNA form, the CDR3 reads TGTGCCAGTAGCCTCCAAGAGGGCTCTGGAAACACCATATATTTT.

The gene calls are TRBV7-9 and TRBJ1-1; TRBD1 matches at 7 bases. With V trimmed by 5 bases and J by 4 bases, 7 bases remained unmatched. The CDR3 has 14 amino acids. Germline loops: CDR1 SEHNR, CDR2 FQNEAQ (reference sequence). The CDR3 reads CASSLGQASTEAFF. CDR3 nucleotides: TGTGCCAGCAGCCTCGGACAGGCAAGCACTGAAGCTTTCTTT.

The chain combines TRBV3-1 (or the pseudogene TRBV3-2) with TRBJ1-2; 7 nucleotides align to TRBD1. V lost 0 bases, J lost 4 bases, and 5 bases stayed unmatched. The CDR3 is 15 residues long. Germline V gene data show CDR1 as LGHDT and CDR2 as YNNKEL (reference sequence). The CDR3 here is CASSQERTGSYGYTF. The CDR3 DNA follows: TGTGCCAGCAGCCAAGAACGGACAGGCAGCTATGGCTACACCTTC.

The CDR3 is CASSFAGGMPDTQYF. The DNA for the CDR3 is TGCGCCAGCAGCTTCGCGGGGGGGATGCCAGATACGCAGTATTTT. The chain employs TRBV5-1 and TRBJ2-3, with 9 bases lining up with TRBD2. The junction had 5 bases not matched to a gene; V was cut back by 2 bases and J by 4 bases. The CDR3 is 15 residues long. Germline values: CDR1 SGHRS, CDR2 YFSETQ.

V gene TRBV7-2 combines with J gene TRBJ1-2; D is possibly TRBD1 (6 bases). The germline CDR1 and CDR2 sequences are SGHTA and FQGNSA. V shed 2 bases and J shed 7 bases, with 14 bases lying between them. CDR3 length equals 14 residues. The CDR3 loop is CASSLRQGYGGYTF. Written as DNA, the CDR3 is TGTGCCAGCAGCTTACGTCAGGGGTACGGTGGCTACACCTTC. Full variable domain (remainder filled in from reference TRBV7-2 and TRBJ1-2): GAGVSQSPSNKVTEKGKDVELRCDPISGHTALYWYRQSLGQGLEFLIYFQGNSAPDKSGLPSDRFSAERTGGSVSTLTIQRTQQEDSAVYLCASSLRQGYGGYTFGSGTRLTVV.